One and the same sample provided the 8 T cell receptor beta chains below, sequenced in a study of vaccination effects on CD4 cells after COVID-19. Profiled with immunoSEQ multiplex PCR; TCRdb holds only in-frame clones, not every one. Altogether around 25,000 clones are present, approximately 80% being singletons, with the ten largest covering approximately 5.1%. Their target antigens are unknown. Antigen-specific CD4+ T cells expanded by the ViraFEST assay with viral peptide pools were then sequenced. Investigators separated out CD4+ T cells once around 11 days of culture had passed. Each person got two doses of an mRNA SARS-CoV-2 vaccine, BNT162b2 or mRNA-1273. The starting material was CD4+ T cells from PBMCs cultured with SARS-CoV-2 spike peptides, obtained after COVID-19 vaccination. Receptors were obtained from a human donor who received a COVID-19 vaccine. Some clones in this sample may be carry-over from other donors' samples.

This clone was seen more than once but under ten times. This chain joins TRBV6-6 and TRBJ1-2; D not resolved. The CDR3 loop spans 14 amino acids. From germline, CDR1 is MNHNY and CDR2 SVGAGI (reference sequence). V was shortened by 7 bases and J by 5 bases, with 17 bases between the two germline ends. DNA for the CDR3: TGTGCCAGCACTCGGTTGGCAGGCGGTTATGGCTACACCTTC. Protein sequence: CASTRLAGGYGYTF.

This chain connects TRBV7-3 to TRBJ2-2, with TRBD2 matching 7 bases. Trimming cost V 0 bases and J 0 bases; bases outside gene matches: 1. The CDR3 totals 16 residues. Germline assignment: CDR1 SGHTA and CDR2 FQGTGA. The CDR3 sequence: CASSLTGGTNTGELFF. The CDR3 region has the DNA TGTGCCAGCAGCTTAACGGGGGGGACGAACACCGGGGAGCTGTTTTTT.

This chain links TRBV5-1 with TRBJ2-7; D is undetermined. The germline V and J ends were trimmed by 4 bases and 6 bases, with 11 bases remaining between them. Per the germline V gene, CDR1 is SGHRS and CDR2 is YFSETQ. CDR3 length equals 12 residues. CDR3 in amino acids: CASSGRVAEQYV. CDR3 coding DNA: TGCGCCAGCAGCGGAAGGGTGGCCGAGCAGTACGTC.

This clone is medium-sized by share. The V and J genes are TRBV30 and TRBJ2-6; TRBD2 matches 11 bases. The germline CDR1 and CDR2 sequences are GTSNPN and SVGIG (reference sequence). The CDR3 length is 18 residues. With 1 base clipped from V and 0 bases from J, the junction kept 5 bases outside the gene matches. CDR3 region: CAWSALSGGDSGANVLTF. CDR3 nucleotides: TGTGCCTGGAGTGCACTTAGCGGGGGGGACTCTGGGGCCAACGTCCTGACTTTC. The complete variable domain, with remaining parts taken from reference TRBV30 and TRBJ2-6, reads SQTIHQWPATLVQPVGSPLSLECTVEGTSNPNLYWYRQAAGRGLQLLFYSVGIGQISSEVPQNLSASRPQDRQFILSSKKLLLSDSGFYLCAWSALSGGDSGANVLTFGAGSRLTVL.

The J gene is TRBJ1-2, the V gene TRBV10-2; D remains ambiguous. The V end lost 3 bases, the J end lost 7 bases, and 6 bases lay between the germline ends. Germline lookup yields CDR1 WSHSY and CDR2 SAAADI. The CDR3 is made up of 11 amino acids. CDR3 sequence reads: CASSDNAGYTF. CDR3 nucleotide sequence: TGCGCCAGCAGTGATAACGCTGGCTACACCTTC.

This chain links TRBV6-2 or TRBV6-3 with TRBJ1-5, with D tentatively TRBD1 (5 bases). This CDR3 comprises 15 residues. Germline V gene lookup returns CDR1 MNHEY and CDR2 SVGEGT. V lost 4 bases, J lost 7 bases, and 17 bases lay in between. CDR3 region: CASSSYRQLVQPQHF. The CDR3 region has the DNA TGTGCCAGCAGTTCCTATCGACAGCTCGTACAGCCCCAGCATTTT.

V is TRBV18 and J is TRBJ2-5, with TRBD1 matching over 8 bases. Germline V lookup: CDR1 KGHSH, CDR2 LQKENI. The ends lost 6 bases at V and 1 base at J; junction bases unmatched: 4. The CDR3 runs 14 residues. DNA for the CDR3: TGTGCCAGCTCGGACAGGGTACTCCAAGAGACCCAGTACTTC. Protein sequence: CASSDRVLQETQYF. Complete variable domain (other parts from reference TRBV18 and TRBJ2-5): NAGVMQNPRHLVRRRGQEARLRCSPMKGHSHVYWYRQLPEEGLKFMVYLQKENIIDESGMPKERFSAEFPKEGPSILRIQQVVRGDSAAYFCASSDRVLQETQYFGPGTRLLVL.

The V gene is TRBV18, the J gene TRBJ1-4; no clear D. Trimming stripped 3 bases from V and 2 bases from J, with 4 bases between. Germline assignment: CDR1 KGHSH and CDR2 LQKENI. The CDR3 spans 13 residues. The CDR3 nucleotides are TGTGCCAGCTCACCGGGGACTAATGAAAAACTGTTTTTT. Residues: CASSPGTNEKLFF.